Each of the 19 T cell receptor beta chains below was sequenced from the same sample in a study of T cells after yellow fever vaccination. A single record per CDR3 protein comes from TCRdb applying MiXCR to the 5' RACE reads. The table shows about 350,000 distinct CDR3 sequences, with roughly an eighth occurring only once. The sequenced sample was CD4+ T cells sorted from PBMCs, obtained 15 days after the yellow fever booster vaccination. The origin of the receptors is a man between 18 and 35 years old who received the YFV17D yellow fever vaccine.

This clonotype was counted many times. The rearrangement joins TRBV20-1 to TRBJ2-1; 7 bases line up with TRBD2. The CDR3 spans 14 residues. V lost 0 bases, J lost 5 bases, and 4 bases stayed unmatched. Germline CDR1 reads DFQATT; CDR2 reads SNEGSKA (reference sequence). CDR3 sequence (DNA): TGCAGTGCTAGAGATCCGGGACTACACAATGAGCAGTTCTTC. Its translation: CSARDPGLHNEQFF.

The V and J genes are TRBV5-1 and TRBJ1-1, with D hard to call. The germline V and J ends were trimmed by 3 bases and 0 bases, with 9 bases remaining between them. CDR3 length: 14 residues. Germline loops: CDR1 SGHRS, CDR2 YFSETQ. The CDR3, as DNA: TGCGCCAGCAGCTCGGAGTCCTTGAACACTGAAGCTTTCTTT. It is translated as CASSSESLNTEAFF.

This clonotype appeared a few times. The chain recombines TRBV6-2 or TRBV6-3 with TRBJ1-3, with D hard to call. Germline loops: CDR1 MNHEY, CDR2 SVGEGT. CDR3 length: 15 residues. V lost 8 bases and J lost 0, with 14 bases in between. The CDR3 bases are TGTGCCAGCCGAACCCGACGGAGCTCTGGAAACACCATATATTTT. Its protein is CASRTRRSSGNTIYF.

This clonotype was counted between two and nine times. The chain combines TRBV10-3 with TRBJ1-2; weak D call: TRBD1 (6 bases). Germline CDR1 is ENHRY and CDR2 is SYGVKD. The length of the CDR3 is 15 residues. V lost 0 bases to trimming and J lost 4 bases, with 12 bases between them. CDR3 nucleotides: TGTGCCATCAGTGAGTCTACAGGGCGGGTCTATGGCTACACCTTC. It encodes CAISESTGRVYGYTF.

This clonotype was picked up many times. The rearrangement joins TRBV12-3 or TRBV12-4 to TRBJ2-3; 7 positions match TRBD2. The CDR3 runs to 15 residues. Unmatched junction bases numbered 6, after V lost 6 bases and J lost 0 bases. The CDR3 bases are TGTGCCAGCAGGTACAGCGGGGCTAGCACAGATACGCAGTATTTT. Protein: CASRYSGASTDTQYF.

The table lists this clonotype with a few counts. The rearrangement uses TRBV6-2 or TRBV6-3 and TRBJ2-3; possibly TRBD1 for D (7 bases). Germline V gene lookup returns CDR1 MNHEY and CDR2 SVGEGT. The CDR3 sequence is 15 residues long. V lost 8 bases and J 2 bases, leaving 17 bases between the germline ends. As DNA, the CDR3 is TGTGCCAGCGGCCAGGGGGGAGTCCCCACAGATACGCAGTATTTT. This sequence encodes CASGQGGVPTDTQYF.

The chain couples TRBV12-3 or TRBV12-4 to TRBJ2-7, with no clear D. Between the trimmed V and J ends, which lost 4 bases and 2 bases, there was a span of 9 bases. The CDR3 sequence is 13 residues long. The CDR3 spells CASSYGSAYEQYV. In DNA form, the CDR3 reads TGTGCCAGCAGTTACGGGTCTGCCTACGAGCAGTACGTC.

The gene calls are TRBV5-1 and TRBJ1-2; 12 bases are shared with TRBD1. Germline-derived CDR1 and CDR2 are SGHRS and YFSETQ. J was trimmed by 7 bases and V by 4 bases; bases with no gene match: 11. This CDR3 is 16 amino acids long. The CDR3 DNA reads as TGCGCCAGCAGCCTGGGTTTGGGACAGGGGGCATTTGGCTACACCTTC. The encoded protein is CASSLGLGQGAFGYTF.

V gene TRBV20-1 combines with J gene TRBJ1-1; D might be TRBD1 (5 bases). Looked up from germline, CDR1 is DFQATT and CDR2 is SNEGSKA (reference sequence). The CDR3 is 11 amino acids. V was clipped by 6 bases and J by 11 bases, with 16 bases between them. The CDR3, as DNA: TGCAGTGCGTCCCACGGGACGACGGCTTTCTTT. Translation gives CSASHGTTAFF.

This clonotype has more than one count but fewer than ten. The rearrangement uses TRBV18 and TRBJ1-4, with 8 bases aligning to TRBD1. With V trimmed by 3 bases and J by 3 bases, 6 bases remained unmatched. The CDR3 totals 16 residues. Looked up from germline, CDR1 is KGHSH and CDR2 is LQKENI. As DNA, the CDR3 is TGTGCCAGCTCACCGGGTACGACAGGGGCTAATGAAAAACTGTTTTTT. This gives the protein CASSPGTTGANEKLFF.

This clonotype was seen only a few times. V and J are TRBV4-1 and TRBJ1-5, with TRBD1 matching over 7 bases. V lost 1 base and J lost 9; bases outside the gene matches: 9. CDR1 and CDR2 (germline): MGHRA, YSYEKL. The CDR3 is 15 residues long. CDR3 in DNA: TGCGCCAGCAGCCAAGGACAGGGCACGTCTTGGCCCCAGCATTTT. Amino acids: CASSQGQGTSWPQHF.

The chain combines TRBV20-1 with TRBJ2-7; 9 nucleotides align to TRBD2. The germline V gene has CDR1 DFQATT and CDR2 SNEGSKA (reference sequence). The CDR3 spans 15 residues. The V and J ends lost 6 bases and 7 bases, in that order; junction bases with no gene match: 16. CDR3 nucleotides: TGCAGTGCGCTATTAGCGGGGGTCCCTCCTTGGGAGCAGTACGTC. It specifies CSALLAGVPPWEQYV.

This clonotype was detected a few times. The chain uses TRBV7-9 and TRBJ2-3; 8 positions agree with TRBD1. CDR1 SEHNR and CDR2 FQNEAQ come from the germline V gene (reference sequence). The CDR3 runs 15 residues. J lost 4 bases, V lost 5 bases, and 8 bases had no gene match. CDR3 sequence reads: CASSPRDRQPDTQYF. The CDR3 region has the DNA TGTGCCAGCAGCCCCCGGGACAGGCAACCAGATACGCAGTATTTT.

The chain couples TRBV6-2 or TRBV6-3 to TRBJ1-2; D is undetermined. Germline V gene data show CDR1 as MNHEY and CDR2 as SVGEGT. V was pared by 4 bases and J by 3 bases, with 12 bases between. CDR3 length: 14 residues. The CDR3 DNA is TGTGCCAGCAGTTCACACGGACCCGACTATGGCTACACCTTC. Protein: CASSSHGPDYGYTF.

There are many counts of this clonotype. The J gene is TRBJ2-1, the V gene TRBV5-6; 12 bases fit TRBD2. Germline V gives CDR1 SGHDT, CDR2 YYEEEE. The CDR3 extends over 17 amino acids. Trimming cost V 5 bases and J 7 bases; bases outside gene matches: 13. Written as DNA, the CDR3 is TGTGCCAGCAGTTCCTGGGCCAGGACTAGCGGGGAGAATGAGCAGTTCTTC. It translates to CASSSWARTSGENEQFF.

V and J are TRBV29-1 and TRBJ1-1; a weak D match, TRBD1 (5 bases). V lost 7 bases and J lost 3, with 15 bases in between. In germline, CDR1 is SQVTM, CDR2 ANQGSEA. The CDR3 loop spans 13 amino acids. Here the CDR3 reads CSAGQIVDTEAFF. The CDR3 nucleotides read TGCAGCGCAGGACAAATCGTTGACACTGAAGCTTTCTTT.

This clonotype has more than one count but fewer than ten. This chain uses TRBV20-1 with TRBJ1-5; 7 nucleotides match TRBD1. The junction had 10 bases not matched to a gene; V was cut back by 2 bases and J by 0 bases. The CDR3 loop spans 17 amino acids. The germline CDR1 and CDR2 sequences are DFQATT and SNEGSKA (reference sequence). In DNA, the CDR3 is TGCAGTGCTAGACTTGCGGACAGGCGGGATAGCAATCAGCCCCAGCATTTT. This codes for CSARLADRRDSNQPQHF.

This clonotype was seen a few times. The J gene is TRBJ1-2, the V gene TRBV7-9; TRBD1 agrees at 7 bases. CDR1 is SEHNR, CDR2 FQNEAQ, per germline (reference sequence). V shed 5 bases and J 1 base; nucleotides not matched to a gene: 13. The CDR3 consists of 17 residues. CDR3 sequence (DNA): TGTGCCAGCAGCCCGACGACAGGGACTTACCTTAACTATGGCTACACCTTC. The encoded protein is CASSPTTGTYLNYGYTF.

The sample holds many counts of this clonotype. The chain couples TRBV5-4 to TRBJ2-3; a possible D gene is TRBD2 (5 bases). Per germline, CDR1 SGHNT and CDR2 YYREEE (reference sequence). CDR3 length equals 13 residues. The V and J ends lost 0 bases and 6 bases respectively, with 8 bases between them. The CDR3 DNA is TGTGCCAGCAGCTTGGCCGGGGAGGATACGCAGTATTTT. It encodes CASSLAGEDTQYF.